These 3 T cell receptor beta chains came from one sample sequenced in a study of shared clonotypes between healthy human individuals. The table came from immunoSEQ multiplex PCR; TCRdb's copy has only in-frame clones and leaves some out. The data hold 300,000 to 350,000 clones, with around 79% observed a single time. Sequenced input: memory CD4+ T cells sorted from blood. Subset reported: CD45RA-negative fraction. Receptors were obtained from a young man in good health.

V and J are TRBV18 and TRBJ2-1, with 10 bases that match TRBD2. The CDR3 consists of 14 residues. The germline V gene encodes CDR1 KGHSH and CDR2 LQKENI. V dropped 6 bases and J dropped 7; count of bases not matched to a gene: 6. Here the CDR3 reads CASSPAGGVNEQFF. The CDR3, as DNA: TGTGCCAGCTCGCCAGCGGGAGGGGTTAATGAGCAGTTCTTC. Filled out from reference TRBV18 and TRBJ2-1, the complete variable domain reads NAGVMQNPRHLVRRRGQEARLRCSPMKGHSHVYWYRQLPEEGLKFMVYLQKENIIDESGMPKERFSAEFPKEGPSILRIQQVVRGDSAAYFCASSPAGGVNEQFFGPGTRLTVL.

The CDR3 DNA is TGTGCCAGCAGGTATACAGGGGAAGGCTACACCTTC. As protein: CASRYTGEGYTF. This chain joins TRBV2 and TRBJ1-2; TRBD1 matches at 7 bases. This CDR3 is built from 12 residues. The trim removed 6 bases at V and 8 bases at J, leaving 6 bases unmatched. Germline V lookup: CDR1 SNHLY, CDR2 FYNNEI.

The rearrangement uses TRBV2 and TRBJ2-1, with 8 bases matching TRBD1. After removal of 5 bases from V and 10 bases from J, the junction contained 4 bases not matched to a gene. CDR1 and CDR2 (germline): SNHLY, FYNNEI. This CDR3 comprises 12 residues. CDR3 amino acids: CASSKDRGEQFF. The CDR3, as DNA: TGTGCCAGCAGTAAAGACAGGGGCGAGCAGTTCTTC.